This TCR beta chain was captured by sequencing in a study of T cell responses to AZD1222 COVID-19 vaccine. CDR1 is DFQATT, CDR2 SNEGSKA, per germline (reference sequence). V was clipped by 5 bases and J by 5 bases, with 9 bases between them. The CDR3 is 11 residues long. Sequencing used immunoSEQ multiplex PCR; TCRdb keeps in-frame clones, though not all of them. The data show over 150,000 clones, roughly nine tenths seen once. General study findings and limits: Donors, mostly white British, included more females; clonal diversity was possibly underestimated.

This clone was found once. What it binds is not known. The V and J genes are TRBV20-1 and TRBJ2-5; no reliable D call. The specimen was peripheral blood, collected on day 0 of MenACWY control vaccination. This clonotype was sampled from an adult in good health. The CDR3: CSAVRSETQYF. Here the CDR3 DNA reads TGCAGTGCTGTCCGGTCGGAGACCCAGTACTTC.